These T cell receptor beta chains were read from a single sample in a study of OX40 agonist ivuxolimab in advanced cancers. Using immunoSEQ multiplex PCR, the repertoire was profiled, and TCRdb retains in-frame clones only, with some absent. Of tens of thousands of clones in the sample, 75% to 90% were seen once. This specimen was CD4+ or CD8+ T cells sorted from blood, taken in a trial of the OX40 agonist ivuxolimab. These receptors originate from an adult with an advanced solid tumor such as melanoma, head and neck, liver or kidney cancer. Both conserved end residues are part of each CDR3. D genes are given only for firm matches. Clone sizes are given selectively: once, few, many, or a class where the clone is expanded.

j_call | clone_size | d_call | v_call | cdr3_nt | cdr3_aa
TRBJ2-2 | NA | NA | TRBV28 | TGTGCCAGCGTGAACACCGGGGAGCTGTTTTTT | CASVNTGELFF
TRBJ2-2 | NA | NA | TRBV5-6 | TGTGCCAGCAGCCACACCGGGACACCGAGACTGTTTTTT | CASSHTGTPRLFF
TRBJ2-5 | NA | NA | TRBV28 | TGTGCCAGCAGTATCTTGGAGACCCAGTACTTC | CASSILETQYF
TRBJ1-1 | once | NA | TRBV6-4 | TGTGCCAGCAGTGTTATGCCCGGCACTGAAGCTTTCTTT | CASSVMPGTEAFF
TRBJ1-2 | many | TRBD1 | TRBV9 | TGTGCCAGCAGCCGGACCGGGACAGGGGGCGATGGCTACACCTTC | CASSRTGTGGDGYTF
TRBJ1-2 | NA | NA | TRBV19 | TGTGCCAGTAGTATCCCCAGTAACTGTGGCTACACCTTC | CASSIPSNCGYTF
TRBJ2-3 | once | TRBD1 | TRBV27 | TGTGCCAGCAGTCCCACGACACAGGGGGTGCCCAAGGATACGCAGTATTTT | CASSPTTQGVPKDTQYF
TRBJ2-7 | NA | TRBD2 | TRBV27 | TGTGCCAGCAGTTCGGGGGGTAGGTACGAGCAGTACTTC | CASSSGGRYEQYF
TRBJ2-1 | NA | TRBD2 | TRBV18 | TGTGCCAGCTCACCTTTCGGCCGCGGGAGGATAACTGAGCAGTTCTTC | CASSPFGRGRITEQFF
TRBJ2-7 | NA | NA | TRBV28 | TGTGCCAGCAGAGCTTGGGACGGAGACTACGAGCAGTACTTC | CASRAWDGDYEQYF
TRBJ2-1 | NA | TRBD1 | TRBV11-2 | TGTGCCAGCAGCTTGACAGGGGGCCTCTCCTACAATGAGCAGTTCTTC | CASSLTGGLSYNEQFF
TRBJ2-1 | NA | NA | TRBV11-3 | TGTGCCAGCAGCTGGGACTCTTACAATGAGCAGTTCTTC | CASSWDSYNEQFF
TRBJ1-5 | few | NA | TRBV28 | TGTGCCAGCAGTGCAGATCAGCCCCAGCATTTT | CASSADQPQHF
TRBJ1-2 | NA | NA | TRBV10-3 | TGTGCCATCAGTGCCGCGAGGGGCCAGGGAAGGGATGGCTACACCTTC | CAISAARGQGRDGYTF
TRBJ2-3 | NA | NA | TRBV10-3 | TGTGCCATACGGCCCCTTGGCAGCGCGGGCACAGATACGCAGTATTTT | CAIRPLGSAGTDTQYF
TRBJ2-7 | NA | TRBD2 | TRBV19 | TGTGCCAGTAGCTGGGGACTAGACTACGAGCAGTACTTC | CASSWGLDYEQYF
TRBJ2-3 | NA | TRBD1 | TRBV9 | TGTGCCAGCAGCCCCCGGACAGGGCTAAGCACAGATACGCAGTATTTT | CASSPRTGLSTDTQYF
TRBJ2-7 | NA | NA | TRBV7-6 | TGTGCCAGCAGCGAGGGGGTAGGCCGTTCCTACGAGCAGTACTTC | CASSEGVGRSYEQYF
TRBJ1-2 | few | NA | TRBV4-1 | TGCGCCAGCAGCCCCCTAGGGTTAGTCCGTCTTACTTATGGCTACACCTTC | CASSPLGLVRLTYGYTF
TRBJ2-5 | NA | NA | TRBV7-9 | TGTGCCAGCAGCTTATTCGCAAGGGGGAAAGCCCAAGAGACCCAGTACTTC | CASSLFARGKAQETQYF
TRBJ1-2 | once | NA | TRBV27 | TGTGCCAGCAGTTGGGGGGGGGCCGATGGCTACACCTTC | CASSWGGADGYTF
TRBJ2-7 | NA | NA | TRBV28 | TGTGCCAGCAGTTTATTCTACGAGCAGTACTTC | CASSLFYEQYF
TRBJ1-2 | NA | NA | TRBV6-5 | TGTGCCAGCAGTTCCACCTATGGCTACACCTTC | CASSSTYGYTF
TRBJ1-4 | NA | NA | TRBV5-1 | TGCGCCAGCAGCTTGGGGTGGGAAAATGAAAAACTGTTTTTT | CASSLGWENEKLFF
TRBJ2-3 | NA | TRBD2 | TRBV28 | TGTGCCAGCAGTTTAAGGGCGGGAGGGGGTCCCGCAGATACGCAGTATTTT | CASSLRAGGGPADTQYF
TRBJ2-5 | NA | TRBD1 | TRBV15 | TGTGCCACCAGCAGAGATTATTGGGATGACAGGGGGCGAGGAGAGACCCAGTACTTC | CATSRDYWDDRGRGETQYF
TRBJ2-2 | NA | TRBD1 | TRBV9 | TGTGCCAGCAGCGGAACAGGGGGCACCGGGGAGCTGTTTTTT | CASSGTGGTGELFF
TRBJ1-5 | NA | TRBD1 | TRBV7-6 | TGTGCCAGCAGCCCCACCGGGACAGCAGGCAATCAGCCCCAGCATTTT | CASSPTGTAGNQPQHF
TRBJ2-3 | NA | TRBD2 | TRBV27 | TGTGCCAGCAGTTTCGCCGGGACTAGCGGGAGTGATACGCAGTATTTT | CASSFAGTSGSDTQYF
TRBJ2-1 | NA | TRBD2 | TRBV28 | TGTGCCAGCAGCCTAGGACGGTCGACTAGCGGGACCTACAATGAGCAGTTCTTC | CASSLGRSTSGTYNEQFF
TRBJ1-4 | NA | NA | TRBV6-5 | TGTGCCAGCAGTTACTCAGGGTCTAATGAAAAACTGTTTTTT | CASSYSGSNEKLFF
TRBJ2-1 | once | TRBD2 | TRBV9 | TGTGCCAGCAGCGTAGATGACTTTAGCGGGGGCTACAATGAGCAGTTCTTC | CASSVDDFSGGYNEQFF
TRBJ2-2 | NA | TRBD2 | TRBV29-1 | TGCAGCGGGGGGGGACTAGCGGCCCCCGGGGAGCTGTTTTTT | CSGGGLAAPGELFF
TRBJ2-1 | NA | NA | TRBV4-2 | TGTGCCAGCAGCCAAGCTCGATATGATGAGCAGTTCTTC | CASSQARYDEQFF
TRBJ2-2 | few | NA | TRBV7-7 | TGTGCTAGCAGCCCAGGGCCCCGTCGGGATACCGGGGAGCTGTTTTTT | CASSPGPRRDTGELFF
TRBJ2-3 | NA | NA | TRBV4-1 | TGCGCCAGCAGTCCAGGGGACGGGACCATGGAGGGCACAGATACGCAGTATTTT | CASSPGDGTMEGTDTQYF
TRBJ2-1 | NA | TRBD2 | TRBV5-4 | TGTGCCAGCAGGAGCGGGAGGGGGCAGTTCTTC | CASRSGRGQFF
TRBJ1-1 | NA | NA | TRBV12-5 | TGTGCTAGTGGACAACCCGGGAGGCCTGAAGCTTTCTTT | CASGQPGRPEAFF
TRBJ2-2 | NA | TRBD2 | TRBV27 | TGTGCCAGCAGTTTGGGGGGGGTCGGGGAGCTGTTTTTT | CASSLGGVGELFF
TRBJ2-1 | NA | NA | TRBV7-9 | TGTGCCAGCAGCCCGACACAGGGGTTAGCGGGAGAGCAGTTCTTC | CASSPTQGLAGEQFF
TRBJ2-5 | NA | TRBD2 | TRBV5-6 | TGTGCCAGCAGCCCCGCAGCGGGAGGGCAAGAGACCCAGTACTTC | CASSPAAGGQETQYF
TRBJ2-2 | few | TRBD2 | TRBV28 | TGTGCCAGCGGGACTAGCGAAAACACCGGGGAGCTGTTTTTT | CASGTSENTGELFF
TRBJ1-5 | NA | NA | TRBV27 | TGTGCCAGCAGGGGGGGTCTCGGGAATCAGCCCCAGCATTTT | CASRGGLGNQPQHF
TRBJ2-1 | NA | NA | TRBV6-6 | TGTGCCAGCAGTTATAGCGGACAATACAATGAGCAGTTCTTC | CASSYSGQYNEQFF
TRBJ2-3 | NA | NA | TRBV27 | TGTGCCAGCAGTATTGGGGATACGCAGTATTTT | CASSIGDTQYF
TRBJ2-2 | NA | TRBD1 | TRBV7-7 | TGTGCTAGCAGCATTCTACCGGGACAGGGTTCGTCGGGCACCGGGGAGCTGTTTTTT | CASSILPGQGSSGTGELFF
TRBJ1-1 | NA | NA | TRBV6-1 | TGTGCCAGCAGTGAAAGGGGTACCTCTAGGTTTCTCTTT | CASSERGTSRFLF
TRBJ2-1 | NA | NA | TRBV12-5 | TGTGCTAGTGGTTGGACTCTGGGACCGCGCGGCCGGTACAATGAGCAGTTCTTC | CASGWTLGPRGRYNEQFF
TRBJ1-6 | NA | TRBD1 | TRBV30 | TGTGCCTGGAACAGGGGCGGATCACCCCTCCACTTT | CAWNRGGSPLHF
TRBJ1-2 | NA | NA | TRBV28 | TGTGCCAGCAGTTCCGGGACTCGCTATGGCTACACCTTC | CASSSGTRYGYTF
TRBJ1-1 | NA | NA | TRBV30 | TGTGCCTGGATCCTCGGGGGCGCTGAAGCTTTCTTT | CAWILGGAEAFF
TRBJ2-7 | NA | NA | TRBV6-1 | TGTGCCAGCAGTGAAGGGACAGCCATACCCTACGAGCAGTACTTC | CASSEGTAIPYEQYF
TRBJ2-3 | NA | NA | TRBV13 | TGTGCCAGCAGCTTGGGCGGAGATACGCAGTATTTT | CASSLGGDTQYF
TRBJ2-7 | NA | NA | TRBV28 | TGTGCCAGCAGTTTCTCCGCCAGGGACGGAGGCTACGAGCAGTACTTC | CASSFSARDGGYEQYF
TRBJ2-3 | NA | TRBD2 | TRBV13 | TGTGCCAGCAGCTCCGGGACTAGCGGGAGCCGATCGCAGTATTTT | CASSSGTSGSRSQYF
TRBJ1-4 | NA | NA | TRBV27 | TGTGCCACCCGCGACACAAATGAAAAACTGTTTTTT | CATRDTNEKLFF
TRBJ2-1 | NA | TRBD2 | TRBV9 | TGTGCCAGCAGCGTAGATCTAGCGGGGCAGAACAATGAGCAGTTCTTC | CASSVDLAGQNNEQFF